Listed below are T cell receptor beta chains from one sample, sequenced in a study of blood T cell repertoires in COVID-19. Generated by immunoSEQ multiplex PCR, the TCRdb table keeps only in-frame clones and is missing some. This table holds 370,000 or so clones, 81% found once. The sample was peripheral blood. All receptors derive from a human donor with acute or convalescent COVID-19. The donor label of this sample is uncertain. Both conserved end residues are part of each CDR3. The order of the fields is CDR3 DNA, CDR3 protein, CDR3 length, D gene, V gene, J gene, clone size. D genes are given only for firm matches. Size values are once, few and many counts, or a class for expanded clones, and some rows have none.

CDR3 DNA: TGTGCCAGCAGTTTAGGGACAGGGGAGACTGAAGCTTTCTTT
CDR3 protein: CASSLGTGETEAFF
CDR3 length: 14
D gene: TRBD1
V gene: TRBV28
J gene: TRBJ1-1
clone size: few

CDR3 DNA: TGTGCCAGCTCACCGATTCGGGACAGGGCTGGGGCCAACGTCCTGACTTTC
CDR3 protein: CASSPIRDRAGANVLTF
CDR3 length: 17
D gene: TRBD1
V gene: TRBV18
J gene: TRBJ2-6
clone size: .

CDR3 DNA: TGTGCCAGCAGCCGACACACTCCAGGGAACACTGAAGCTTTCTTT
CDR3 protein: CASSRHTPGNTEAFF
CDR3 length: 15
D gene: .
V gene: TRBV6-6
J gene: TRBJ1-1
clone size: .

CDR3 DNA: TGTGCCATCAGCGAGCCAAGGGCTAGCGCGTTGAATGAGCAGTTCTTC
CDR3 protein: CAISEPRASALNEQFF
CDR3 length: 16
D gene: .
V gene: TRBV10-3
J gene: TRBJ2-1
clone size: .

CDR3 DNA: TGTGCCAGCTCACCCGAAAAGGGGGAGTTAGGTGGCTACACCTTC
CDR3 protein: CASSPEKGELGGYTF
CDR3 length: 15
D gene: .
V gene: TRBV18
J gene: TRBJ1-2
clone size: once

CDR3 DNA: TGTGCCAGCAGTCGACAGGGCCTCGGTCAGCCCCAGCATTTT
CDR3 protein: CASSRQGLGQPQHF
CDR3 length: 14
D gene: TRBD1
V gene: TRBV6-5
J gene: TRBJ1-5
clone size: .

CDR3 DNA: TGTGCCGGCTCGCGGGGTGGGAACACTGAAGCTTTCTTT
CDR3 protein: CAGSRGGNTEAFF
CDR3 length: 13
D gene: .
V gene: TRBV12-3/TRBV12-4
J gene: TRBJ1-1
clone size: .

CDR3 DNA: TGTGCCAGCACCCAGACAGGGGTGGAGGGCTACACCTTC
CDR3 protein: CASTQTGVEGYTF
CDR3 length: 13
D gene: TRBD1
V gene: TRBV7-9
J gene: TRBJ1-2
clone size: .

CDR3 DNA: TGTGCCAGCAGCTTCGGGTATGTTGGCTACACCTTC
CDR3 protein: CASSFGYVGYTF
CDR3 length: 12
D gene: .
V gene: TRBV5-4
J gene: TRBJ1-2
clone size: .

CDR3 DNA: TGCAGCGTTCGCAGGGGGTTCGATGAGCAGTTCTTC
CDR3 protein: CSVRRGFDEQFF
CDR3 length: 12
D gene: TRBD1
V gene: TRBV29-1
J gene: TRBJ2-1
clone size: .

CDR3 DNA: TGCGCCAGCAGCTTCCGGGGCTCTGGGGCCAACGTCCTGACTTTC
CDR3 protein: CASSFRGSGANVLTF
CDR3 length: 15
D gene: .
V gene: TRBV5-1
J gene: TRBJ2-6
clone size: .

CDR3 DNA: TGTGCCAGCATTCGACTAGCGGGGGGGATTGAGACCCAGTACTTC
CDR3 protein: CASIRLAGGIETQYF
CDR3 length: 15
D gene: TRBD2
V gene: TRBV2
J gene: TRBJ2-5
clone size: once

CDR3 DNA: TGTGCCTTGACCAGGGGCGGTGTCTACACCTTC
CDR3 protein: CALTRGGVYTF
CDR3 length: 11
D gene: .
V gene: TRBV30
J gene: TRBJ1-2
clone size: .

CDR3 DNA: TGTGCCAGCAGTACCCAGGGTGGGGTCAACACCTTC
CDR3 protein: CASSTQGGVNTF
CDR3 length: 12
D gene: .
V gene: TRBV2
J gene: TRBJ1-2
clone size: .

CDR3 DNA: TGTGCCAGCAGCCGACAGGGCAATCAGCCCCAGCATTTT
CDR3 protein: CASSRQGNQPQHF
CDR3 length: 13
D gene: .
V gene: TRBV7-8
J gene: TRBJ1-5
clone size: .

CDR3 DNA: TGTGCCAGCAGCTTTCTGACAGGACAGTTAAGGGAGCAGTTCTTC
CDR3 protein: CASSFLTGQLREQFF
CDR3 length: 15
D gene: .
V gene: TRBV5-4
J gene: TRBJ2-1
clone size: .

CDR3 DNA: TGTGCCAGCAGCCAGTTGGGCGGGGCTTTTGCAGATACGCAGTATTTT
CDR3 protein: CASSQLGGAFADTQYF
CDR3 length: 16
D gene: .
V gene: TRBV14
J gene: TRBJ2-3
clone size: .

CDR3 DNA: TGTGCCAGCAGCGCGCTCACAGATACGCAGTATTTT
CDR3 protein: CASSALTDTQYF
CDR3 length: 12
D gene: .
V gene: TRBV11-2
J gene: TRBJ2-3
clone size: once

CDR3 DNA: TGTGCCAGCCGGGACAGGACCACGGGGACTGAAGCTTTCTTT
CDR3 protein: CASRDRTTGTEAFF
CDR3 length: 14
D gene: TRBD1
V gene: TRBV5-5
J gene: TRBJ1-1
clone size: .

CDR3 DNA: TGTGCCAGCAGGCGGGGACAGGTGATCTACGAGCAGTACTTC
CDR3 protein: CASRRGQVIYEQYF
CDR3 length: 14
D gene: TRBD1
V gene: TRBV6-5
J gene: TRBJ2-7
clone size: .

CDR3 DNA: TGCGCCAGCAGTCAATTATCTCCCCCTGTCCCGTACACCGGGGAGCTGTTTTTT
CDR3 protein: CASSQLSPPVPYTGELFF
CDR3 length: 18
D gene: .
V gene: TRBV23-1
J gene: TRBJ2-2
clone size: .

CDR3 DNA: TGTGCCACCACTAGTGGTTACAATGAGCAGTTCTTC
CDR3 protein: CATTSGYNEQFF
CDR3 length: 12
D gene: .
V gene: TRBV2
J gene: TRBJ2-1
clone size: .

CDR3 DNA: TGTGCCAGCAGGTCTTTCGGTGGGGCTGTTGGCTACACCTTC
CDR3 protein: CASRSFGGAVGYTF
CDR3 length: 14
D gene: .
V gene: TRBV28
J gene: TRBJ1-2
clone size: few

CDR3 DNA: TGTGCCAGCAGCGCTTTCTCAGGTTTCACTGAAGCTTTCTTT
CDR3 protein: CASSAFSGFTEAFF
CDR3 length: 14
D gene: .
V gene: TRBV2
J gene: TRBJ1-1
clone size: .

CDR3 DNA: TGTGCCAGCAAACCGGGGGGGAACACTGAAGCTTTCTTT
CDR3 protein: CASKPGGNTEAFF
CDR3 length: 13
D gene: .
V gene: TRBV5-4
J gene: TRBJ1-1
clone size: .

CDR3 DNA: TGTGCCAGCAGCCGGGGACAGGGGATCCTTACCGGGGAGCTGTTTTTT
CDR3 protein: CASSRGQGILTGELFF
CDR3 length: 16
D gene: TRBD1
V gene: TRBV5-8
J gene: TRBJ2-2
clone size: .

CDR3 DNA: TGCGCCAGCAGCTTGGTAGCCGGTCCAGATTCACCCCTCCACTTT
CDR3 protein: CASSLVAGPDSPLHF
CDR3 length: 15
D gene: .
V gene: TRBV5-1
J gene: TRBJ1-6
clone size: .

CDR3 DNA: TGCAGTGCTAGTGGGTCCGTGACTGTGAACACTGAAGCTTTCTTT
CDR3 protein: CSASGSVTVNTEAFF
CDR3 length: 15
D gene: .
V gene: TRBV20-1
J gene: TRBJ1-1
clone size: .

CDR3 DNA: TGTGCCACCAGCTCGCTTTCGGGGACTGAAGCTTTCTTT
CDR3 protein: CATSSLSGTEAFF
CDR3 length: 13
D gene: .
V gene: TRBV15
J gene: TRBJ1-1
clone size: .

CDR3 DNA: TGTGCCAGCAGCTTAAACTCGTACCAAGAGACCCAGTACTTC
CDR3 protein: CASSLNSYQETQYF
CDR3 length: 14
D gene: .
V gene: TRBV7-9
J gene: TRBJ2-5
clone size: .

CDR3 DNA: TGCGCCAGCAGGCAAGTGGGGACTAGCACAGATACGCAGTATTTT
CDR3 protein: CASRQVGTSTDTQYF
CDR3 length: 15
D gene: .
V gene: TRBV4-1
J gene: TRBJ2-3
clone size: .

CDR3 DNA: TGCGCCAGCAGCTTTCAGGGCTTTCCCGATGGCTACACCTTC
CDR3 protein: CASSFQGFPDGYTF
CDR3 length: 14
D gene: .
V gene: TRBV5-1
J gene: TRBJ1-2
clone size: .

CDR3 DNA: TGTGCCAGCAGCCCTGGACAGACGAACTATGGCTACACCTTC
CDR3 protein: CASSPGQTNYGYTF
CDR3 length: 14
D gene: .
V gene: TRBV3-1/TRBV3-2
J gene: TRBJ1-2
clone size: once

CDR3 DNA: TGTGCCAGCTCACCGAGGACAGCTGAAGCTTTCTTT
CDR3 protein: CASSPRTAEAFF
CDR3 length: 12
D gene: .
V gene: TRBV18
J gene: TRBJ1-1
clone size: .